These 10 T cell receptor beta chains originate from one sample sequenced in a study of shared clonotypes between healthy human individuals. Sequencing used immunoSEQ multiplex PCR; TCRdb keeps in-frame clones, though not all of them. The data show under 850,000 clones, with around 92% seen just once and 24% held by the top ten. Naive-designated CD8 cells lacked CD45RO, were positively enriched for CCR7, and omitted terminally differentiated effector memory CD45RA+ cells. The sequenced sample consisted of naive CD8+ T cells sorted from blood. The receptor source for this set is a man aged 25 to 45 in good health.

The chain employs TRBV27 and TRBJ2-7; 7 nucleotides align to TRBD2. The CDR3 totals 14 residues. Per the germline V gene, CDR1 is MNHEY and CDR2 is SMNVEV (reference sequence). V was pared by 3 bases and J by 6 bases, with 8 bases of the junction left unmatched. CDR3 sequence reads: CASSFLGEGREQYF. CDR3 nucleotides: TGTGCCAGCAGTTTTTTGGGGGAGGGCCGCGAGCAGTACTTC.

This chain links TRBV13 with TRBJ1-1; D is unresolved. The CDR3 is 13 residues long. V lost 7 bases, J lost 5 bases, and 14 bases lay in between. Germline loops: CDR1 PRHDT, CDR2 FYEKMQ (reference sequence). The CDR3 here is CASTLIRGTEAFF. The CDR3, as DNA: TGTGCCAGCACCCTGATACGGGGTACTGAAGCTTTCTTT. Using reference TRBV13 and TRBJ1-1 for the parts outside the CDR3, the full variable domain is AAGVIQSPRHLIKEKRETATLKCYPIPRHDTVYWYQQGPGQDPQFLISFYEKMQSDKGSIPDRFSAQQFSDYHSELNMSSLELGDSALYFCASTLIRGTEAFFGQGTRLTVV.

Of note for this clone: Other nucleotide sequences in the sample specify the same CDR3. This chain's CDR3 is CASSQESSYEQYF. Written as DNA, the CDR3 is TGTGCCAGCAGCCAAGAGAGCTCCTACGAGCAGTACTTC. This sequence joins TRBV14 and TRBJ2-7; the D is unclear. Deletions cut 0 bases from V and 0 bases from J, with 3 bases between. The CDR3 sequence is 13 residues long. CDR1 SGHDN and CDR2 FVKESK come from the germline V gene.

The chain uses TRBV21-1 and TRBJ1-1; the D segment call TRBD1 is taken from the table without a DNA check. TRBV21-1 is noted as a pseudogene. The CDR3 is made up of 15 amino acids. CDR3 region: CASSKAETGWPEAFF. The CDR3 DNA follows: TGTGCCAGCAGCAAAGCGGAGACAGGGTGGCCTGAAGCTTTCTTT.

The V and J genes are TRBV4-1 and TRBJ1-4, with 8 nucleotides matching TRBD1. CDR1 and CDR2 (germline): MGHRA, YSYEKL. The junction had 6 bases not matched to a gene; V was cut back by 5 bases and J by 4 bases. The CDR3 length is 15 residues. Here the CDR3 DNA reads TGCGCCAGCAGCAAGACAGGGGTGGGTAATGAAAAACTGTTTTTT. Its translation is CASSKTGVGNEKLFF.

This clone came up a few times. V and J are TRBV12-5 and TRBJ2-1; 9 bases map to TRBD2. The germline V gene encodes CDR1 LGHNT and CDR2 FRNRAP. CDR3 length: 14 amino acids. Trimming took 3 bases from V and 7 from J; bases not matched to a gene: 4. The CDR3, as DNA: TGTGCTAGTGGTTTCGGTCTAGCGGGAAATGAGCAGTTCTTC. It is translated as CASGFGLAGNEQFF.

The chain joins TRBV4-1 to TRBJ2-3; 10 bases align to TRBD2. Germline V CDR1 and CDR2: MGHRA, YSYEKL. This CDR3 comprises 16 residues. The V gene end was trimmed by 7 bases and the J gene end by 0 bases; junction bases not matched to a gene: 7. DNA for the CDR3: TGCGCCAGCACTCCCGGGACTAGCGTTAGCACAGATACGCAGTATTTT. Translation gives CASTPGTSVSTDTQYF.

J is TRBJ2-3 and V is TRBV7-6; 8 nucleotides agree with TRBD1. CDR1 and CDR2 (germline): SGHVS, FNYEAQ. The J segment lost 6 bases and the V segment lost 5 bases, leaving 13 bases of the junction unmatched. CDR3 size: 16 residues. CDR3 nucleotide sequence: TGTGCCAGCAGCCTCCCAGGGGGCGCAGGGGTCGATACGCAGTATTTT. Translation: CASSLPGGAGVDTQYF.

The J gene is TRBJ2-2, the V gene TRBV14; TRBD2 matches at 9 bases. From germline, CDR1 is SGHDN and CDR2 FVKESK. The CDR3 extends over 16 amino acids. V was clipped by 2 bases and J by 2 bases; unmatched bases: 3. The DNA for the CDR3 is TGTGCCAGCAGCCAACGGCTAGCGGGAAACACCGGGGAGCTGTTTTTT. This encodes CASSQRLAGNTGELFF.

This clone has a single count. The CDR3 nucleotides are TGTGCCAGCAGCTCTAGCCGTAGCCGAGGTTTTCAGCCCCAGCATTTT. It yields the protein CASSSSRSRGFQPQHF. This rearrangement joins TRBV7-9 to TRBJ1-5; D is uncertain. Germline V gene data show CDR1 as SEHNR and CDR2 as FQNEAQ (reference sequence). This CDR3 spans 16 amino acids. Deletions cut 4 bases from V and 6 bases from J, with 19 bases between.